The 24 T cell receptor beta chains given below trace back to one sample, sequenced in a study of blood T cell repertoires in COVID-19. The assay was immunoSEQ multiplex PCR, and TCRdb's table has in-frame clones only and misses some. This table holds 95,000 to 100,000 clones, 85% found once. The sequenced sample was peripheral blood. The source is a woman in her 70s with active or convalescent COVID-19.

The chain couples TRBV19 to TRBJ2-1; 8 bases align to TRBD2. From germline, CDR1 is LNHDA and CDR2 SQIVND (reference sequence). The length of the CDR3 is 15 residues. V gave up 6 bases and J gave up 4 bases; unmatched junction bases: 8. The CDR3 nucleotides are TGTGCCAGTAGAACCACCAGCGGGAGTTACAATGAGCAGTTCTTC. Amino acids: CASRTTSGSYNEQFF.

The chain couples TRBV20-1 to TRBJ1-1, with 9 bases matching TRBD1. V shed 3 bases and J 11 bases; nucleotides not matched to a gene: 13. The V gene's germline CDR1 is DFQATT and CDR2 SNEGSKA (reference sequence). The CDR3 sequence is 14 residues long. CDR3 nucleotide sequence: TGCAGTGCTAGTGTGGGTGGGACAGGGCGGTCGGCTTTCTTT. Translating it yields CSASVGGTGRSAFF.

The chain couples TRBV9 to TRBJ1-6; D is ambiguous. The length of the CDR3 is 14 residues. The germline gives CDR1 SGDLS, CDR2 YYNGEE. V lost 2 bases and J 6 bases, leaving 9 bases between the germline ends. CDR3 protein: CASSVGGLNSPLHF. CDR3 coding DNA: TGTGCCAGCAGCGTCGGAGGGCTTAATTCACCCCTCCACTTT.

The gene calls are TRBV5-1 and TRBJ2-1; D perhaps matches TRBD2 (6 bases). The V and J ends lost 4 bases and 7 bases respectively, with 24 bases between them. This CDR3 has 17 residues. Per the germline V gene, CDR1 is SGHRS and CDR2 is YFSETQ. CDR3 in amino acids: CASSRMGGREFGNEQFF. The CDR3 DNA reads TGCGCCAGCAGCCGCATGGGGGGTCGGGAGTTCGGAAATGAGCAGTTCTTC.

The CDR3 coding sequence is TGCAGCGTCGTCGTAGCGGGAGGGTCTACAGATACGCAGTATTTT. It encodes CSVVVAGGSTDTQYF. The rearrangement links TRBV29-1 to TRBJ2-3; 11 nucleotides agree with TRBD2. The germline V gene encodes CDR1 SQVTM and CDR2 ANQGSEA. V lost 6 bases, J lost 3 bases, and 8 bases stayed unmatched. The CDR3 totals 15 residues.

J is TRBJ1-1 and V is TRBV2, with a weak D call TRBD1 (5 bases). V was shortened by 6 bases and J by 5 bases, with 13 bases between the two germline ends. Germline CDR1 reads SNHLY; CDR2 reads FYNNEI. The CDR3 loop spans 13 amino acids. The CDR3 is CASSIQGWTEAFF. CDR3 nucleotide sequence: TGTGCCAGCAGCATCCAGGGATGGACTGAAGCTTTCTTT. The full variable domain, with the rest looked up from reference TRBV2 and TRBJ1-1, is EPEVTQTPSHQVTQMGQEVILRCVPISNHLYFYWYRQILGQKVEFLVSFYNNEISEKSEIFDDQFSVERPDGSNFTLKIRSTKLEDSAMYFCASSIQGWTEAFFGQGTRLTVV.

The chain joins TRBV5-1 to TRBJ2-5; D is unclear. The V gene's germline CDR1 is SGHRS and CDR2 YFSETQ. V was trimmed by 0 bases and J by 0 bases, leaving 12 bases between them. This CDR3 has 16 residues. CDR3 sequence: CASSLGAWADQETQYF. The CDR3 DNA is TGCGCCAGCAGCTTGGGGGCGTGGGCCGACCAAGAGACCCAGTACTTC.

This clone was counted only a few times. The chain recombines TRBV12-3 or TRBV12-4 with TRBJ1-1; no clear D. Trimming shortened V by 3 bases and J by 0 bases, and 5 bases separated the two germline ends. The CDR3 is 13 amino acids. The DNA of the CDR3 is TGTGCCAGCAGTTTGACATTGAACACTGAAGCTTTCTTT. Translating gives CASSLTLNTEAFF.

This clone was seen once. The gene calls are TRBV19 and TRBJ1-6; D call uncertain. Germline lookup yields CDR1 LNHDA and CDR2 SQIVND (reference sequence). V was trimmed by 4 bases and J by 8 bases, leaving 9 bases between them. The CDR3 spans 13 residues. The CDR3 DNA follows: TGTGCCAGTAGTAGTGTTCGGGATTCACCCCTCCACTTT. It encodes CASSSVRDSPLHF.

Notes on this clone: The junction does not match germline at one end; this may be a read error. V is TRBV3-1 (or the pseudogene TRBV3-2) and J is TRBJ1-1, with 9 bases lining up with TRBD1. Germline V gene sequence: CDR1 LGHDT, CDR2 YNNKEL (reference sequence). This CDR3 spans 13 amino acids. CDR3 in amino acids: CASSPGQGISWIF. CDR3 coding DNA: TGTGCCAGCTCCCCGGGACAGGGAATTTCGTGGATCTTT.

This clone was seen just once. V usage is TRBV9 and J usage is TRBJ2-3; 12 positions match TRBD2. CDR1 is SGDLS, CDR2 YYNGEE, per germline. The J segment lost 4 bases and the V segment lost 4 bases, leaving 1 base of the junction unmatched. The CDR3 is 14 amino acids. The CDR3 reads CASSSSGGADTQYF. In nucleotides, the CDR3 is TGTGCCAGCAGCTCTAGCGGGGGGGCAGATACGCAGTATTTT.

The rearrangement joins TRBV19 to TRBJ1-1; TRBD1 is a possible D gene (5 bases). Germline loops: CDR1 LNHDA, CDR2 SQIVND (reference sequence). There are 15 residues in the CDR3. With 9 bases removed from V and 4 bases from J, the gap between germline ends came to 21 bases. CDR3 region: CASPGPQQVGTEAFF. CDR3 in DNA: TGTGCCAGCCCCGGGCCACAACAGGTGGGCACTGAAGCTTTCTTT.

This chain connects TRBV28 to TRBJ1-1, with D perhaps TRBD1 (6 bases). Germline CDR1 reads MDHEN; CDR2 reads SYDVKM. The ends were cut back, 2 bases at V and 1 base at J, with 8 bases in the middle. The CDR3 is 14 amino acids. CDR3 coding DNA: TGTGCCAGCAGTTTAGGCAGGGGGAACACTGAAGCTTTCTTT. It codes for CASSLGRGNTEAFF.

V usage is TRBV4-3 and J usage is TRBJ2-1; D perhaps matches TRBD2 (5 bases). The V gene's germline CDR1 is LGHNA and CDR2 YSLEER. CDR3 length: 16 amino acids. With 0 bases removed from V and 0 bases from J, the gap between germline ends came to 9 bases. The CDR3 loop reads CASSQDWRSSYNEQFF. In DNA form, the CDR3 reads TGCGCCAGCAGCCAAGATTGGAGGAGCTCCTACAATGAGCAGTTCTTC.

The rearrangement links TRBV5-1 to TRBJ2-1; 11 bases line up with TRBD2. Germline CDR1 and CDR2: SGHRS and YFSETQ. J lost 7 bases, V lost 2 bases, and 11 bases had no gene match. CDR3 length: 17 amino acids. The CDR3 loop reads CASSFAPGTSGNNEQFF. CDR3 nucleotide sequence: TGCGCCAGCAGCTTCGCTCCCGGGACTAGCGGAAATAATGAGCAGTTCTTC.

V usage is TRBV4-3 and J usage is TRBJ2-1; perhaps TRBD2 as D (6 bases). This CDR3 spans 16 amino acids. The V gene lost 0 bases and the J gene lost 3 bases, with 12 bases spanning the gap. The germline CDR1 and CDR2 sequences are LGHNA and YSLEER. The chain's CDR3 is CASSQDYGTYYNEQFF. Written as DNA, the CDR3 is TGCGCCAGCAGCCAAGATTACGGGACTTACTACAATGAGCAGTTCTTC.

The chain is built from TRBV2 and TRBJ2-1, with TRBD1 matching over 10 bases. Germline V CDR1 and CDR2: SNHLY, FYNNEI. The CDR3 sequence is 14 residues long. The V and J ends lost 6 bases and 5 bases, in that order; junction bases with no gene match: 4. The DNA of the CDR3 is TGTGCCAGCAGCCGGGACAGGGGTAACAATGAGCAGTTCTTC. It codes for CASSRDRGNNEQFF.

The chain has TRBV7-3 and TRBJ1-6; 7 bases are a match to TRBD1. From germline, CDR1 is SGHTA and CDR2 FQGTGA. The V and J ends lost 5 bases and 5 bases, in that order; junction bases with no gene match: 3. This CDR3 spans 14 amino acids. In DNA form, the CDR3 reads TGTGCCAGCAGCAAACAGGGGAATAATTCACCCCTCCACTTT. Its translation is CASSKQGNNSPLHF.

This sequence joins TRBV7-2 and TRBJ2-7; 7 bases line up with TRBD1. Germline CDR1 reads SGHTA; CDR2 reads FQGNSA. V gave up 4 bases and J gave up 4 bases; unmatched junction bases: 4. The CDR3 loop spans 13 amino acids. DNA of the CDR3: TGTGCCAGCAGCTCGTTGACAGGGTACGAGCAGTACTTC. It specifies CASSSLTGYEQYF.

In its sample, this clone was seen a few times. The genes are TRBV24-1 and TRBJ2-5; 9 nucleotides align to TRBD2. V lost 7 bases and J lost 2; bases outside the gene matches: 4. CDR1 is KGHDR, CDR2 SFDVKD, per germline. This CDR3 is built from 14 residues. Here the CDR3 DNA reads TGTGCCACCAGAGGGACTAGCTCACAAGAGACCCAGTACTTC. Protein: CATRGTSSQETQYF.

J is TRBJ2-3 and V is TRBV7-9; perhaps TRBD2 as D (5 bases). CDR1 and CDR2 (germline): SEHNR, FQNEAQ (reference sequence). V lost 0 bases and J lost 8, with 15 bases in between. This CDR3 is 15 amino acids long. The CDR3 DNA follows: TGTGCCAGCAGCTTAGCGGGAGTTGCCCTCCTTACGCAGTATTTT. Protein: CASSLAGVALLTQYF.

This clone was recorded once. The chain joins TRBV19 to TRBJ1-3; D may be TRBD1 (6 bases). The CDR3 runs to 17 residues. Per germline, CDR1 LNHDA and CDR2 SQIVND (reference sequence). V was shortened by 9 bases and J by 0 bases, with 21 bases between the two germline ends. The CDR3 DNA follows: TGTGCCAGCGTCCGGGACACAAAACCAACCTCTGGAAACACCATATATTTT. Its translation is CASVRDTKPTSGNTIYF.

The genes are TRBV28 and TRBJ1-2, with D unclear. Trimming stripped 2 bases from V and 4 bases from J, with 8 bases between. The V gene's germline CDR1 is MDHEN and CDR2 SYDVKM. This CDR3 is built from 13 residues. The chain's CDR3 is CASSLINSYGYTF. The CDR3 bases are TGTGCCAGCAGTTTAATTAATTCCTATGGCTACACCTTC.

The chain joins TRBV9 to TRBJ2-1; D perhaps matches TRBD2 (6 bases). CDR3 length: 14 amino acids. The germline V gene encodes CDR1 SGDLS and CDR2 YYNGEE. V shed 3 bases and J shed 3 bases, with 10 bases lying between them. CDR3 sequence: CASSAGDLYNEQFF. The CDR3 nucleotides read TGTGCCAGCAGCGCGGGGGATCTCTACAATGAGCAGTTCTTC.